The rows below give T cell receptor beta chains drawn from one sample of a study of T-cell reconstitution after alpha-beta-depleted transplantation in children. TCRdb used MiXCR to reprocess the PCR reads, holding one entry per CDR3 protein. The sample lists about 140,000 distinct CDR3 sequences; roughly 8.8% were seen once. The specimen was PBMCs, mostly from graft donor cells, collected 180 days after TCRalphabeta/CD19-depleted stem cell transplant. These receptors originate from a female patient aged 2 to 10 who had a stem cell transplant for congenital amegakaryocytic thrombocytopenia, so the T cells may come from the graft donor. Each CDR3 is given with its conserved first and last residue. Each record gives: J gene, D gene, V gene, clone size, CDR3 protein, CDR3 DNA. The D gene is left open where the match is weak. Clone size is stated in some rows and not others, as once, few, many or a class when expanded.

j_call: TRBJ1-1
d_call: NA
v_call: TRBV20-1
clone_size: NA
cdr3_aa: CSASSRGGPEAFF
cdr3_nt: TGCAGTGCTAGCAGCAGGGGCGGGCCTGAAGCTTTCTTT

j_call: TRBJ2-5
d_call: NA
v_call: TRBV5-1
clone_size: many
cdr3_aa: CASSLGAYQETQYF
cdr3_nt: TGCGCCAGCAGCTTGGGGGCGTACCAAGAGACCCAGTACTTC

j_call: TRBJ2-7
d_call: TRBD2
v_call: TRBV30
clone_size: NA
cdr3_aa: CAWSVKGVLAGGRHEQYF
cdr3_nt: TGTGCCTGGAGTGTAAAGGGGGTACTAGCGGGAGGGCGCCACGAGCAGTACTTC

j_call: TRBJ2-1
d_call: TRBD2
v_call: TRBV28
clone_size: many
cdr3_aa: CASTRDYSYNEQFF
cdr3_nt: TGTGCCAGTACCCGGGACTACTCCTACAATGAGCAGTTCTTC

j_call: TRBJ1-1
d_call: NA
v_call: TRBV20-1
clone_size: many
cdr3_aa: CSAYSTTTVNTEAFF
cdr3_nt: TGCAGTGCCTATTCTACTACTACAGTGAACACTGAAGCTTTCTTT

j_call: TRBJ1-5
d_call: NA
v_call: TRBV28
clone_size: many
cdr3_aa: CASSFVRLGGIANQPQHF
cdr3_nt: TGTGCCAGCAGTTTTGTCAGATTGGGGGGGATTGCGAATCAGCCCCAGCATTTT

j_call: TRBJ1-1
d_call: NA
v_call: TRBV20-1
clone_size: many
cdr3_aa: CSASSNGRVNTEAFF
cdr3_nt: TGCAGTGCGAGCTCGAACGGACGGGTAAACACTGAAGCTTTCTTT

j_call: TRBJ2-1
d_call: NA
v_call: TRBV5-1
clone_size: NA
cdr3_aa: CASSLGVAAPYNEQFF
cdr3_nt: TGCGCCAGCAGCTTGGGAGTAGCGGCCCCTTACAATGAGCAGTTCTTC

j_call: TRBJ2-7
d_call: TRBD2
v_call: TRBV12-3/TRBV12-4
clone_size: many
cdr3_aa: CASSSRLAGGYEQYF
cdr3_nt: TGTGCCAGCAGTTCCCGACTAGCGGGAGGATACGAGCAGTACTTC

j_call: TRBJ1-4
d_call: NA
v_call: TRBV11-2
clone_size: many
cdr3_aa: CASSLTGSKSNEKLFF
cdr3_nt: TGTGCCAGCAGCTTGACGGGGAGCAAGTCTAATGAAAAACTGTTTTTT

j_call: TRBJ2-2
d_call: TRBD2
v_call: TRBV3-1
clone_size: many
cdr3_aa: CASSRSGGASTGELFF
cdr3_nt: TGTGCCAGCAGCCGCAGCGGGGGGGCCTCCACCGGGGAGCTGTTTTTT

j_call: TRBJ2-5
d_call: NA
v_call: TRBV28
clone_size: many
cdr3_aa: CASSSSPVMQETQYF
cdr3_nt: TGTGCCAGCAGTTCCAGTCCCGTGATGCAAGAGACCCAGTACTTC

j_call: TRBJ2-1
d_call: NA
v_call: TRBV7-9
clone_size: few
cdr3_aa: CASSLGRTDIGNNEQFF
cdr3_nt: TGTGCCAGCAGCCTCGGGCGCACGGACATCGGGAACAATGAGCAGTTCTTC

j_call: TRBJ2-5
d_call: NA
v_call: TRBV2
clone_size: many
cdr3_aa: CATSPPEAGQETQYF
cdr3_nt: TGTGCCACCTCGCCGCCAGAGGCGGGACAAGAGACCCAGTACTTC

j_call: TRBJ1-3
d_call: NA
v_call: TRBV12-3/TRBV12-4
clone_size: many
cdr3_aa: CASAQDQSSGNTIYF
cdr3_nt: TGTGCCAGCGCCCAAGACCAGAGCTCTGGAAACACCATATATTTT

j_call: TRBJ2-1
d_call: TRBD2
v_call: TRBV10-3
clone_size: many
cdr3_aa: CAISSGTSYNEQFF
cdr3_nt: TGTGCCATCAGCAGCGGGACCTCCTACAATGAGCAGTTCTTC

j_call: TRBJ2-7
d_call: TRBD1
v_call: TRBV20-1
clone_size: many
cdr3_aa: CSAQRQGFPYEQYF
cdr3_nt: TGCAGTGCTCAACGACAGGGTTTCCCCTACGAGCAGTACTTC

j_call: TRBJ1-5
d_call: NA
v_call: TRBV29-1
clone_size: few
cdr3_aa: CSVADTYNQPQHF
cdr3_nt: TGCAGCGTTGCGGACACTTACAATCAGCCCCAGCATTTT

j_call: TRBJ1-1
d_call: TRBD1
v_call: TRBV27
clone_size: NA
cdr3_aa: CASSSPPYRGVAEAFF
cdr3_nt: TGTGCCAGCAGTTCTCCCCCTTACAGGGGTGTCGCTGAAGCTTTCTTT

j_call: TRBJ2-5
d_call: TRBD2
v_call: TRBV28
clone_size: many
cdr3_aa: CASTPGGLGKETQYF
cdr3_nt: TGTGCCAGCACCCCGGGGGGATTAGGGAAGGAGACCCAGTACTTC

j_call: TRBJ2-1
d_call: NA
v_call: TRBV7-3
clone_size: many
cdr3_aa: CASSPRPSVGNEQFF
cdr3_nt: TGTGCCAGCAGCCCTCGGCCAAGCGTGGGGAATGAGCAGTTCTTC

j_call: TRBJ2-5
d_call: TRBD1
v_call: TRBV4-1
clone_size: few
cdr3_aa: CASSQDFGQGSGETQYF
cdr3_nt: TGCGCCAGCAGCCAAGATTTCGGACAGGGGAGTGGAGAGACCCAGTACTTC

j_call: TRBJ1-2
d_call: TRBD1
v_call: TRBV7-9
clone_size: many
cdr3_aa: CASSSGQDYGYTF
cdr3_nt: TGTGCCAGCAGCAGCGGACAGGATTATGGCTACACCTTC

j_call: TRBJ2-1
d_call: TRBD2
v_call: TRBV29-1
clone_size: few
cdr3_aa: CSVERTSDEQFF
cdr3_nt: TGCAGCGTTGAACGGACTAGTGATGAGCAGTTCTTC

j_call: TRBJ1-5
d_call: NA
v_call: TRBV6-1
clone_size: many
cdr3_aa: CASMERGSNQPQHF
cdr3_nt: TGTGCCAGCATGGAGAGGGGAAGCAATCAGCCCCAGCATTTT

j_call: TRBJ2-2
d_call: TRBD1
v_call: TRBV9
clone_size: many
cdr3_aa: CASSVGDRVTGELFF
cdr3_nt: TGTGCCAGCAGCGTAGGGGACAGGGTTACCGGGGAGCTGTTTTTT

j_call: TRBJ2-3
d_call: NA
v_call: TRBV7-9
clone_size: NA
cdr3_aa: CASSSHDRPSTDTQYF
cdr3_nt: TGTGCCAGCAGCTCCCATGACAGACCTAGCACAGATACGCAGTATTTT

j_call: TRBJ1-5
d_call: NA
v_call: TRBV15
clone_size: NA
cdr3_aa: CATSTISRNQPQHF
cdr3_nt: TGTGCCACCAGCACCATCTCCAGGAATCAGCCCCAGCATTTT

j_call: TRBJ2-5
d_call: NA
v_call: TRBV28
clone_size: many
cdr3_aa: CASSLKGLARGQETQYF
cdr3_nt: TGTGCCAGCAGTTTAAAAGGGTTGGCACGGGGTCAGGAGACCCAGTACTTC

j_call: TRBJ2-1
d_call: TRBD2
v_call: TRBV6-2/TRBV6-3
clone_size: NA
cdr3_aa: CASSYGLAGVDEQFF
cdr3_nt: TGTGCCAGCAGTTACGGTCTAGCGGGAGTTGATGAGCAGTTCTTC

j_call: TRBJ2-2
d_call: NA
v_call: TRBV12-3/TRBV12-4
clone_size: few
cdr3_aa: CASTRGQKLSNTGELFF
cdr3_nt: TGTGCCAGCACCCGCGGCCAGAAGTTATCGAACACCGGGGAGCTGTTTTTT

j_call: TRBJ2-4
d_call: NA
v_call: TRBV10-2
clone_size: few
cdr3_aa: CASSTDYYLAKNIQYF
cdr3_nt: TGCGCCAGCAGCACCGACTATTACCTAGCCAAAAACATTCAGTACTTC

j_call: TRBJ1-1
d_call: NA
v_call: TRBV28
clone_size: many
cdr3_aa: CASSLSGGEAFF
cdr3_nt: TGTGCCAGCAGTTTATCGGGTGGTGAAGCTTTCTTT

j_call: TRBJ2-7
d_call: NA
v_call: TRBV20-1
clone_size: few
cdr3_aa: CSARDSTEKDRFYEQYF
cdr3_nt: TGCAGTGCTAGAGATTCGACAGAGAAAGACAGATTCTACGAGCAGTACTTC

j_call: TRBJ2-3
d_call: NA
v_call: TRBV20-1
clone_size: many
cdr3_aa: CSARERLWNSKDTQYF
cdr3_nt: TGCAGTGCTAGAGAGAGATTATGGAACAGCAAGGATACGCAGTATTTT

j_call: TRBJ2-7
d_call: NA
v_call: TRBV12-3/TRBV12-4
clone_size: many
cdr3_aa: CASSLASGVEQYF
cdr3_nt: TGTGCCAGCAGTTTGGCCTCGGGGGTCGAGCAGTACTTC

j_call: TRBJ2-3
d_call: TRBD2
v_call: TRBV2
clone_size: few
cdr3_aa: CATRTSGPDTQYF
cdr3_nt: TGTGCCACCCGGACTAGCGGCCCAGATACGCAGTATTTT

j_call: TRBJ2-2
d_call: TRBD2
v_call: TRBV20-1
clone_size: many
cdr3_aa: CSVAGGNTGELFF
cdr3_nt: TGCAGTGTTGCGGGAGGGAACACCGGGGAGCTGTTTTTT

j_call: TRBJ1-6
d_call: NA
v_call: TRBV29-1
clone_size: many
cdr3_aa: CSVATGKGALHF
cdr3_nt: TGCAGCGTTGCGACGGGGAAAGGGGCCCTCCACTTT

j_call: TRBJ2-5
d_call: TRBD1
v_call: TRBV7-9
clone_size: many
cdr3_aa: CASSRMDRIQETQYF
cdr3_nt: TGTGCCAGCAGCAGAATGGACAGGATCCAAGAGACCCAGTACTTC

j_call: TRBJ2-1
d_call: NA
v_call: TRBV7-9
clone_size: few
cdr3_aa: CASSFGDGLYNEQFF
cdr3_nt: TGTGCCAGCAGCTTTGGAGACGGACTCTACAATGAGCAGTTCTTC

j_call: TRBJ2-4
d_call: NA
v_call: TRBV20-1
clone_size: NA
cdr3_aa: CSAGPNTAKNIQYF
cdr3_nt: TGCAGTGCAGGCCCGAACACGGCCAAAAACATTCAGTACTTC

j_call: TRBJ1-4
d_call: TRBD1
v_call: TRBV7-6
clone_size: many
cdr3_aa: CASSSGTGLNEKLFF
cdr3_nt: TGTGCCAGCAGCTCGGGGACAGGGCTGAATGAAAAACTGTTTTTT

j_call: TRBJ1-1
d_call: TRBD1
v_call: TRBV20-1
clone_size: many
cdr3_aa: CSATGGQIMNTEAFF
cdr3_nt: TGCAGTGCTACCGGGGGACAGATAATGAACACTGAAGCTTTCTTT

j_call: TRBJ2-4
d_call: NA
v_call: TRBV7-2
clone_size: NA
cdr3_aa: CASSLAGAAKNIQYF
cdr3_nt: TGTGCCAGCAGCTTAGCTGGGGCAGCCAAAAACATTCAGTACTTC

j_call: TRBJ2-3
d_call: NA
v_call: TRBV12-3/TRBV12-4
clone_size: many
cdr3_aa: CASTPVRGDTQYF
cdr3_nt: TGTGCCAGCACCCCGGTTAGGGGTGATACGCAGTATTTT

j_call: TRBJ2-3
d_call: TRBD1
v_call: TRBV20-1
clone_size: few
cdr3_aa: CSVRQGTSTDTQYF
cdr3_nt: TGCAGCGTACGACAGGGAACGAGCACAGATACGCAGTATTTT

j_call: TRBJ2-2
d_call: NA
v_call: TRBV4-3
clone_size: medium-sized
cdr3_aa: CASSQDARETGELFF
cdr3_nt: TGCGCCAGCAGCCAAGATGCTAGGGAAACCGGGGAGCTGTTTTTT

j_call: TRBJ2-7
d_call: NA
v_call: TRBV5-6
clone_size: many
cdr3_aa: CASSPTGRDEQYF
cdr3_nt: TGTGCCAGCAGTCCGACAGGGAGGGACGAGCAGTACTTC

j_call: TRBJ1-2
d_call: NA
v_call: TRBV5-1
clone_size: many
cdr3_aa: CASSLNTGTNYGYTF
cdr3_nt: TGCGCCAGCAGCTTGAACACGGGGACTAACTATGGCTACACCTTC

j_call: TRBJ1-2
d_call: TRBD1
v_call: TRBV10-3
clone_size: NA
cdr3_aa: CAISEATGIYGYTF
cdr3_nt: TGTGCCATCAGTGAGGCGACAGGGATCTATGGCTACACCTTC

j_call: TRBJ2-1
d_call: TRBD2
v_call: TRBV19
clone_size: many
cdr3_aa: CASSIAAGVNNEQFF
cdr3_nt: TGTGCCAGTAGTATTGCAGCGGGAGTCAACAATGAGCAGTTCTTC

j_call: TRBJ2-3
d_call: TRBD2
v_call: TRBV10-3
clone_size: many
cdr3_aa: CAISAGLAGPADTQYF
cdr3_nt: TGTGCCATCAGTGCCGGACTAGCGGGGCCCGCAGATACGCAGTATTTT

j_call: TRBJ2-3
d_call: NA
v_call: TRBV5-1
clone_size: many
cdr3_aa: CASSLTGTDTQYF
cdr3_nt: TGCGCCAGCAGCTTGACAGGCACAGATACGCAGTATTTT

j_call: TRBJ2-1
d_call: TRBD2
v_call: TRBV4-1
clone_size: many
cdr3_aa: CASSPWTSGSSYNEQFF
cdr3_nt: TGCGCCAGCAGCCCCTGGACTAGCGGGAGCTCCTACAATGAGCAGTTCTTC